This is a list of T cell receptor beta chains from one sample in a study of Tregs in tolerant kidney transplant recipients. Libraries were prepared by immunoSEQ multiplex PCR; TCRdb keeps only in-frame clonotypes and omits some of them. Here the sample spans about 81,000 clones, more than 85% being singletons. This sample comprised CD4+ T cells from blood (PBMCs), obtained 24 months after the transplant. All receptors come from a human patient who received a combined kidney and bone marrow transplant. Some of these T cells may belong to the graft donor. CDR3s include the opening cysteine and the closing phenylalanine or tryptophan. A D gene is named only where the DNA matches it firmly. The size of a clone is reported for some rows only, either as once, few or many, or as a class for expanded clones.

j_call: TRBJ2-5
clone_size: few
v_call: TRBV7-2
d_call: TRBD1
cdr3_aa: CASRQYRGKETQYF
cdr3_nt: TGTGCCAGCAGACAATACAGGGGGAAAGAGACCCAGTACTTC

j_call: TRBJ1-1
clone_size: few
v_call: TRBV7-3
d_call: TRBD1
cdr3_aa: CASSFDRDTEAFF
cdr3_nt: TGTGCCAGCAGCTTTGACAGGGACACTGAAGCTTTCTTT

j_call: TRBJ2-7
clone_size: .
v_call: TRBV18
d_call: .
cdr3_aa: CASSPTLDLGPYEQYF
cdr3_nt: TGTGCCAGCTCACCGACTCTAGATTTGGGTCCCTACGAGCAGTACTTC

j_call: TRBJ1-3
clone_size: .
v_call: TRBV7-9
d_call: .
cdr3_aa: CASSLGNSSGNTIYF
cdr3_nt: TGTGCCAGCAGCTTAGGAAACAGCTCTGGAAACACCATATATTTT

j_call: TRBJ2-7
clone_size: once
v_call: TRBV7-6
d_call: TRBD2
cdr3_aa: CASSSLPQLAGGYEQYF
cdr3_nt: TGTGCCAGCAGCTCCCTACCGCAACTAGCGGGAGGCTACGAGCAGTACTTC

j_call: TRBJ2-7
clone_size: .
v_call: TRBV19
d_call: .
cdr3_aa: CASSISDSLYEQYF
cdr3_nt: TGTGCCAGTAGTATATCGGACAGCCTCTACGAGCAGTACTTC

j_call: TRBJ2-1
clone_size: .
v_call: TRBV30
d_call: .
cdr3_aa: CAWTPNNEQFF
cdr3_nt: TGTGCCTGGACCCCAAACAATGAGCAGTTCTTC

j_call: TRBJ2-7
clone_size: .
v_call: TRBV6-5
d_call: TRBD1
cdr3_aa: CASSSRDRVSYEQYF
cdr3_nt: TGTGCCAGCAGTTCCCGGGACAGGGTTTCCTACGAGCAGTACTTC

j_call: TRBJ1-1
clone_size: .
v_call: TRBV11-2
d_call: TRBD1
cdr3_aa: CASSLTTGGTEAFF
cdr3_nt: TGTGCCAGCAGCTTAACGACAGGGGGCACTGAAGCTTTCTTT

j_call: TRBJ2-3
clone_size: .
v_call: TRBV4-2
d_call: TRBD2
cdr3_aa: CASSQESRASGSTDTQYF
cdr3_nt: TGTGCCAGCAGCCAAGAGAGTAGGGCTAGCGGGAGCACAGATACGCAGTATTTT

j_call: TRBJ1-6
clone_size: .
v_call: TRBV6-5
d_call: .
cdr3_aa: CASSYRQDSPLHF
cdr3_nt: TGTGCCAGCAGTTATCGACAGGATTCACCCCTCCACTTT

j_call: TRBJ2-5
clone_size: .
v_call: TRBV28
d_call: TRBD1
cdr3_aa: CASRSPGQEETQYF
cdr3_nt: TGTGCCAGCAGGTCCCCGGGACAGGAAGAGACCCAGTACTTC

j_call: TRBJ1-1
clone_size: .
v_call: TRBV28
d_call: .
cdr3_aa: CASWARQPFVNTEAFF
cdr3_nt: TGTGCCAGCTGGGCACGACAGCCCTTCGTGAACACTGAAGCTTTCTTT

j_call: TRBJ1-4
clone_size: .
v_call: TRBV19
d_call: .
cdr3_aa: CASSMRTETALFF
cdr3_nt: TGTGCCAGTAGTATGAGGACAGAAACCGCACTGTTTTTT

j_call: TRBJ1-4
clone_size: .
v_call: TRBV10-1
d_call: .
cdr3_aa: CASPNRGTNEKLFF
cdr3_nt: TGCGCCAGCCCGAATAGGGGGACTAATGAAAAACTGTTTTTT

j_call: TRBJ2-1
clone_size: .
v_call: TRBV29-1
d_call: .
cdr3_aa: CSVTDNEQFF
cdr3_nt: TGCAGCGTTACAGACAATGAGCAGTTCTTC

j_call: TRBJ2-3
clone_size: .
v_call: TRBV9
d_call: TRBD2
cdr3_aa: CASSVSGRAGNTQYF
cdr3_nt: TGTGCCAGCAGCGTGAGCGGGAGGGCCGGAAATACGCAGTATTTT

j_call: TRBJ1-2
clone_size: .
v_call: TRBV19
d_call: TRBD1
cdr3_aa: CASSRGGLDDGYTF
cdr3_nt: TGTGCCAGTAGTCGAGGGGGCTTAGACGATGGCTACACCTTC

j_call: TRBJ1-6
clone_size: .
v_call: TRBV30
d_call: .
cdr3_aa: CAWSSQTPGLGNSPLHF
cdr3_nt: TGTGCCTGGAGTTCTCAAACCCCGGGACTGGGAAATTCACCCCTCCACTTT

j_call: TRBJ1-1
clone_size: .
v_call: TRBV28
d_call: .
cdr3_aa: CASSPHRVTEAFF
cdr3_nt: TGTGCCAGCAGTCCCCACAGGGTCACTGAAGCTTTCTTT

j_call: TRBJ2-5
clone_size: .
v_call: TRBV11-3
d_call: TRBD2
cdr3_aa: CASSRRPGLTQETQYF
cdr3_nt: TGTGCCAGCAGCCGAAGACCGGGACTAACCCAAGAGACCCAGTACTTC

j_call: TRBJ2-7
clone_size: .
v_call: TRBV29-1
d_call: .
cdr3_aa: CSVQRGYEQYF
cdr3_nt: TGCAGCGTCCAAAGGGGGTACGAGCAGTACTTC

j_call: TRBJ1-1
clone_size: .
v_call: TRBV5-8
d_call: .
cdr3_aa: CASSLTMRLAFF
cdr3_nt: TGTGCCAGCAGCTTGACAATGCGGCTGGCTTTCTTT

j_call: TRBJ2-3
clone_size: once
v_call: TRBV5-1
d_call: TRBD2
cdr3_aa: CASSRLASGTDTQYF
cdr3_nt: TGCGCCAGCAGCCGACTAGCGTCTGGCACAGATACGCAGTATTTT

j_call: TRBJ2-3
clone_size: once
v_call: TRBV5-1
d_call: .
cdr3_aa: CASSGFSGSTDTQYF
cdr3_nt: TGCGCCAGCAGCGGGTTTAGCGGTAGCACAGATACGCAGTATTTT

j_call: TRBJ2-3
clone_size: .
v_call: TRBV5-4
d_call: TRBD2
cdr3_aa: CASSLGLAGTRTDTQYF
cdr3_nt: TGTGCCAGCAGCCTAGGACTAGCGGGGACTCGAACAGATACGCAGTATTTT